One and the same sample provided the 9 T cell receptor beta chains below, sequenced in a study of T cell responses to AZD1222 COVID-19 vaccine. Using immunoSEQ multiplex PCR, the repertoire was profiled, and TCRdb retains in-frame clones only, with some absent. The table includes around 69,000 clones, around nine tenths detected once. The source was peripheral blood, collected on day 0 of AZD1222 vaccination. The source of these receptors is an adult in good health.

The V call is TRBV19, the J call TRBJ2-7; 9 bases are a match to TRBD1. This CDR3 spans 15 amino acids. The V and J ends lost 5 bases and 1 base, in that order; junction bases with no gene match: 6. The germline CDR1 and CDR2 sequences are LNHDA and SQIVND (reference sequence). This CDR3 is CASSPKQGASYEQYF. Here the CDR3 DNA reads TGTGCCAGTAGTCCGAAACAGGGGGCGTCCTACGAGCAGTACTTC.

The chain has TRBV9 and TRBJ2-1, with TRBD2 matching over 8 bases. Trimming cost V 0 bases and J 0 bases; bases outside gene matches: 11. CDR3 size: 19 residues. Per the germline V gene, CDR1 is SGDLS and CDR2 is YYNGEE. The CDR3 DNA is TGTGCCAGCAGCGTAGGAGGTAGCGGGATGTCAAGCTCCTACAATGAGCAGTTCTTC. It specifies CASSVGGSGMSSSYNEQFF.

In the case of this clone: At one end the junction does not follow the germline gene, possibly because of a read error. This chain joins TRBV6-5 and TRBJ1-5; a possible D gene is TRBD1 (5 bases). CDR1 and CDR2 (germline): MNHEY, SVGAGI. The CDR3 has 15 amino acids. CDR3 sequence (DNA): TGTGCCAGCAGTGACTCCGGGGCGGTGGGTCAGCCCCAGCATTTT. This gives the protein CASSDSGAVGQPQHF.

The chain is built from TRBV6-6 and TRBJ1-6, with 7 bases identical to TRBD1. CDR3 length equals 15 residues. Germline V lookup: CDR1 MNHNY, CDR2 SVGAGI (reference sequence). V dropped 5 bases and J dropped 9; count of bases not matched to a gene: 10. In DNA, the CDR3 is TGTGCCAGCAGTGGGGCAGGGGGTAAGGGTTCACCCCTCCACTTT. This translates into CASSGAGGKGSPLHF.

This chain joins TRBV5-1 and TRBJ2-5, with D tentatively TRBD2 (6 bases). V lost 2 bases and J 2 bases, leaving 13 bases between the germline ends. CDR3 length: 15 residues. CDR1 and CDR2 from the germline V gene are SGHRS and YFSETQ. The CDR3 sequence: CASSFLPSGQETQYF. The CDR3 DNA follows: TGCGCCAGCAGCTTCCTGCCGAGCGGGCAAGAGACCCAGTACTTC. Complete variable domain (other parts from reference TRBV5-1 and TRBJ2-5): KAGVTQTPRYLIKTRGQQVTLSCSPISGHRSVSWYQQTPGQGLQFLFEYFSETQRNKGNFPGRFSGRQFSNSRSEMNVSTLELGDSALYLCASSFLPSGQETQYFGPGTRLLVL.

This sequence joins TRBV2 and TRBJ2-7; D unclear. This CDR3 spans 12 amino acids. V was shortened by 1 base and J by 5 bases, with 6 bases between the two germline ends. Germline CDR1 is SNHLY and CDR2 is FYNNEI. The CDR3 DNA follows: TGTGCCAGCAGTGAAGGCCCCCACGAGCAGTACTTC. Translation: CASSEGPHEQYF.

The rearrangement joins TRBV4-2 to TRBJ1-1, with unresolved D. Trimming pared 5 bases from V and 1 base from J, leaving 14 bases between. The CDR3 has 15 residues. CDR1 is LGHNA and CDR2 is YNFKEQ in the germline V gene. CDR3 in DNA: TGTGCCAGCAGCGCGAGGGTCAACCCGAACACTGAAGCTTTCTTT. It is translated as CASSARVNPNTEAFF.

The CDR3 region has the DNA TGTGCCAGCAAATGGACAGGGGAGGTGGATGGCTACACCTTC. Its protein product is CASKWTGEVDGYTF. The chain is built from TRBV6-1 and TRBJ1-2; 9 nucleotides line up with TRBD1. The germline V gene has CDR1 MNHNS and CDR2 SASEGT. V lost 7 bases and J lost 6; bases outside the gene matches: 9. This CDR3 has 14 amino acids.

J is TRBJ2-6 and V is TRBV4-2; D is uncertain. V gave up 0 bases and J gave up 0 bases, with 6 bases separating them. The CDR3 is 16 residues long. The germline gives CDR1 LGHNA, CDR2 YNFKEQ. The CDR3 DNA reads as TGTGCCAGCAGCCAAGATCTGTACTCTGGGGCCAACGTCCTGACTTTC. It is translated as CASSQDLYSGANVLTF.